The clone carrying this T cell receptor beta chain was detected only a few times. The antigen is unknown. The V segment lost 6 bases and the J segment 13 bases; nucleotides outside the gene matches: 17. CDR3 length equals 15 residues. Germline loops: CDR1 LNHDA, CDR2 SQIVND (reference sequence). The sample is drawn from a study of cytomegalovirus exposure and HLA in healthy donors. The study ran its PCR with 60 Vbeta and 13 Jbeta primers. TCRdb's table, derived via immunoSEQ multiplex PCR, lists solely in-frame clones and lacks some. This repertoire shows under 200,000 clones, roughly 80% found once; its top ten account for roughly 1.9%. Notes on the study in general: 164 TCR beta chains were listed as cytomegalovirus-associated. Among the CMV-associated chains, a few were confirmed in vitro as specific for CMV antigens.

The chain has TRBV19 and TRBJ1-5, with 8 bases aligning to TRBD1. The material sequenced was PBMCs. The clonotype originates from a human donor in good health. CDR3 DNA sequence: TGTGCCAGTAGCCCTTTTCCGGGACAGGCGGGAGATCAGCATTTT. Amino acids: CASSPFPGQAGDQHF.